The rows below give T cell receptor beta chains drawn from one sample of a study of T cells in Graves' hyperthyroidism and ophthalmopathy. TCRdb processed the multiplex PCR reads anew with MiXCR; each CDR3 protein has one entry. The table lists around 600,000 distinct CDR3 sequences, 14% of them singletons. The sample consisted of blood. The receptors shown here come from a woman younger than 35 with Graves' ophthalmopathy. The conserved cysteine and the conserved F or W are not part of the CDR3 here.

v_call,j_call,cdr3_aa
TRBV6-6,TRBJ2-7,ASSYLQGSSYEQY
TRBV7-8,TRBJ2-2,ASSPSYAGEDTGELF
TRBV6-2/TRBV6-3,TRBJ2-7,ASRREEPREQY
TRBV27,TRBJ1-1,ASSSPGTGGASGNTEAF
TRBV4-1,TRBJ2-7,ASSSGMRAPYEQY
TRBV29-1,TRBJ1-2,SVEWGLFGYT
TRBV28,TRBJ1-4,ASSAGGGEKLF
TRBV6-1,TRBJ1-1,ASSSSGYLTAF
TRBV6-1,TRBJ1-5,ASRRSSNQPQH
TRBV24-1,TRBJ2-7,ATSDPLLGRGLIEQY
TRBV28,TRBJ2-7,ASSFPGTGYEQY
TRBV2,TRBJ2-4,ASTVSGLLAKNIQY
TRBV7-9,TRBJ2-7,ASSTWTSVDEQY
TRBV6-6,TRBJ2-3,ASSYFAERPHTDTQY
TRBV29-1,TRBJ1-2,SVELGTRQFGYT
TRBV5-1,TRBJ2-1,ASSLSVDRGSYNEQF
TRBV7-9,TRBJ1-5,ASSFGLNQPQH
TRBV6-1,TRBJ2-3,ASSRYFTSGSFSDTQY
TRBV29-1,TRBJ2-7,SVEKLDASYEQY
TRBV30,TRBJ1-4,AWMGRNEKLF
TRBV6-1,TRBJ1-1,ASSYQGLETEAF
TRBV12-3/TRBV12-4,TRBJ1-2,ASSRQFGYT
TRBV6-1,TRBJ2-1,ASSRDSYSYNEQF
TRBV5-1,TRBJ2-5,ASSDLDLLAQREGRETQY
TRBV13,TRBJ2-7,ASSIRSRDSSYEQY
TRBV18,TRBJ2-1,ASSQDSTGPVYNEQF
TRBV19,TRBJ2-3,ASSMAGADTQY
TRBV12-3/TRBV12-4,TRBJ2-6,ASSQSDGANVLT
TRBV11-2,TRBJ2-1,ASSRWGLAGGGEQF
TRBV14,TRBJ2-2,ASSQEVWQLTTGELF
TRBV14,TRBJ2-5,ASSRGIQETQY
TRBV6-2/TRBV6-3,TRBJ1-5,ASSSTDPATNQPQH
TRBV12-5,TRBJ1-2,ASGLTNRGYT
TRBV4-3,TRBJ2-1,ASTQGQGTYNEQF
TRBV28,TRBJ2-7,ASSLGREYEQY
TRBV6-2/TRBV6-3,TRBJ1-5,ASRRGQGVSNQPQH
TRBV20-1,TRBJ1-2,SAPPSWEAGYT
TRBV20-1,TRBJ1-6,SARDGGINSPLH
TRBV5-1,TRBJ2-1,ASTGTSGSEQF
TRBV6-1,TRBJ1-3,ASRSSDSSGNTIY
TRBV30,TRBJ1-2,AWTGFNYGYT
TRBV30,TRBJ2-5,AWRQFQETQY
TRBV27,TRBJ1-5,ASSTTGYQPQH
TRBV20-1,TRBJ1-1,SAKMRRGRTEAF
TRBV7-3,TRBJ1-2,ASSLKGGADYGYT
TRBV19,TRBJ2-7,ASSYFATGDYEQY
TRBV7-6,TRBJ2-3,ASSLEIYGTRKTDTQY
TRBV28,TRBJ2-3,ASREGTQY
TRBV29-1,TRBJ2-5,SVRRGEETQY
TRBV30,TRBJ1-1,AWRPFPFVYTEAF
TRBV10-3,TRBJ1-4,AISEAVNEKLF
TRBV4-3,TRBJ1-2,ASSQVLYRVLGQLYGYT
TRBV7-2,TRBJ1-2,ASSLATGGYGYT
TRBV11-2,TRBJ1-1,ASSLLARPVAF
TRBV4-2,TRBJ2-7,ASSQDKRGPYEQY